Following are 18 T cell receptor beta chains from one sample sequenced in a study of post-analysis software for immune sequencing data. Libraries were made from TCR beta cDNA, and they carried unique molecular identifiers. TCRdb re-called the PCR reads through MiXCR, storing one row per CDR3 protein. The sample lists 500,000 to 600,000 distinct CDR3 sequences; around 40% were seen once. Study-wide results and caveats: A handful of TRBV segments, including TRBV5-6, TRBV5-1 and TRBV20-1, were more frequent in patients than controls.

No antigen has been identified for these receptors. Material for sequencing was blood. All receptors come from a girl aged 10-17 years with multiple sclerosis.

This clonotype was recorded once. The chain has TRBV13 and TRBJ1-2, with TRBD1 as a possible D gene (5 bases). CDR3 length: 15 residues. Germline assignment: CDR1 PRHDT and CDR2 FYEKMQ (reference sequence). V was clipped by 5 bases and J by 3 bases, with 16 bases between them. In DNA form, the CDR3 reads TGTGCCAGCAGCCGTGTGGGGCAGCTTCACTATGGCTACACCTTC. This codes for CASSRVGQLHYGYTF.

CDR3 residues: CASSYPRVTDTEAFF. Here the CDR3 DNA reads TGTGCCAGCAGTTACCCCCGGGTAACGGACACTGAAGCTTTCTTT. The chain combines TRBV6-2 or TRBV6-3 with TRBJ1-1; D remains unclear. Trimming left V 2 bases short and J 3 bases short, with 13 bases between. This CDR3 is 15 amino acids long. Per germline, CDR1 MNHEY and CDR2 SVGEGT.

In DNA form, the CDR3 reads TGTGCCAGCAGGGATGGGGGATTCGAGCAGTACTTC. Protein product: CASRDGGFEQYF. The V call is TRBV28, the J call TRBJ2-7; D is perhaps TRBD1 or TRBD2 (5 bases each). This CDR3 spans 12 amino acids. Trimming took 6 bases from V and 6 from J, leaving 12 bases between them. Germline lookup yields CDR1 MDHEN and CDR2 SYDVKM.

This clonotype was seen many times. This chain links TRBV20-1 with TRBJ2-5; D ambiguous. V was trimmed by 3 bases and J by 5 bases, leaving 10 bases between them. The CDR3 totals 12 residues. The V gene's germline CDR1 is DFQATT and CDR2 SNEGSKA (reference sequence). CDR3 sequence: CSARPDRETQYF. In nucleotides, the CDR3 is TGCAGTGCTAGGCCAGACCGGGAGACCCAGTACTTC.

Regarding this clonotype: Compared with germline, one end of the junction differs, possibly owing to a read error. Here the CDR3 reads CASSPQGNSGNTIYF. CDR3 DNA sequence: TGTGCCAGCTCGCCACAGGGAAACTCTGGAAACACCATATATTTT. The chain uses TRBV18 and TRBJ1-3; a possible D gene is TRBD1 (6 bases). Germline V CDR1 and CDR2: KGHSH, LQKENI. The CDR3 sequence is 15 residues long.

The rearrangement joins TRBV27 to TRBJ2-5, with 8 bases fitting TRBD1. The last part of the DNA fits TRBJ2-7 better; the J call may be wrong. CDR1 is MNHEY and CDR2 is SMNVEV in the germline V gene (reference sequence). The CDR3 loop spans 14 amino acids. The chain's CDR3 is CASSLSLQGVEQYF. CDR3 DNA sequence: TGTGCCAGCAGTTTATCCTTACAGGGGGTCGAGCAGTACTTC.

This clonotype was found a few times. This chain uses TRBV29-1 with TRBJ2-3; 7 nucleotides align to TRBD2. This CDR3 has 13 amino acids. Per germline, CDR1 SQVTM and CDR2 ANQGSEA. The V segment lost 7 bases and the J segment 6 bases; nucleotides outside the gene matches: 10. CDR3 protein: CSAEDGGSDTQYF. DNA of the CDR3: TGCAGCGCCGAGGACGGCGGGAGCGATACGCAGTATTTT.

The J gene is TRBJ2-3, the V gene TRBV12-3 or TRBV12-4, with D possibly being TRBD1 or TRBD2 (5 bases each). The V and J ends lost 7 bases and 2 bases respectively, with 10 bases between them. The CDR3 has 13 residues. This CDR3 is CASTRGYTDTQYF. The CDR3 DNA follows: TGTGCCAGCACCCGGGGCTACACAGATACGCAGTATTTT.

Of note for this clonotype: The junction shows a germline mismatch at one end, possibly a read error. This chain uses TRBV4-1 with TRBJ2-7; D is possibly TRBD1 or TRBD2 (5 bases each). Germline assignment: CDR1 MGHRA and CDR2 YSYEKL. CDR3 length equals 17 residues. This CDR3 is CAGSQPASGSPSYEQYF. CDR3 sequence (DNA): TGCGCCGGCAGCCAACCTGCATCAGGGAGCCCCTCCTACGAGCAGTACTTC.

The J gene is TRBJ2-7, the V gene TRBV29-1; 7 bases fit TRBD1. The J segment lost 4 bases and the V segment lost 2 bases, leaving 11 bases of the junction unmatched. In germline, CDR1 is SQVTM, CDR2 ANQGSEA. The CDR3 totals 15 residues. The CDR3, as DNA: TGCAGCGTTGAAACACTCCGACAGGGTTCGTACGAGCAGTACTTC. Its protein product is CSVETLRQGSYEQYF.

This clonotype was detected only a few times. This CDR3 reads CSARGHRTGESQETQYF. DNA of the CDR3: TGCAGTGCTAGGGGTCACAGGACGGGGGAGAGCCAAGAGACCCAGTACTTC. V and J are TRBV20-1 and TRBJ2-5; D might be TRBD2 (6 bases). In germline, CDR1 is DFQATT, CDR2 SNEGSKA (reference sequence). This CDR3 is built from 17 residues. Trimming left V 3 bases short and J 1 base short, with 21 bases between.

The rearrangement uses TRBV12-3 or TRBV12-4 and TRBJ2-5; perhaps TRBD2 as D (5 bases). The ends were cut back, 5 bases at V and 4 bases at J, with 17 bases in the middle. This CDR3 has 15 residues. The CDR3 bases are TGTGCCAGCAGTCCATCTAAGGGCGAGGGAGAGACCCAGTACTTC. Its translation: CASSPSKGEGETQYF.

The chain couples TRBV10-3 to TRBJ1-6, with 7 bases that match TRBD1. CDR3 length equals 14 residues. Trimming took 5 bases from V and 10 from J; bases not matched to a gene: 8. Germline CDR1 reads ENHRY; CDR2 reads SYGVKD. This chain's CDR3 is CAISRRGGGSPLHF. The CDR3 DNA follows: TGTGCCATCAGTAGGAGAGGGGGCGGCTCACCCCTCCACTTT.

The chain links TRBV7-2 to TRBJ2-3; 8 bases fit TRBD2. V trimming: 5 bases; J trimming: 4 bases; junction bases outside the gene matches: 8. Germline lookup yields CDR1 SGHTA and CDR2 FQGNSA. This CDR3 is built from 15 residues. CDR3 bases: TGTGCCAGCAGCCCAGCGGGAGCGACGGCAGATACGCAGTATTTT. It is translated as CASSPAGATADTQYF.

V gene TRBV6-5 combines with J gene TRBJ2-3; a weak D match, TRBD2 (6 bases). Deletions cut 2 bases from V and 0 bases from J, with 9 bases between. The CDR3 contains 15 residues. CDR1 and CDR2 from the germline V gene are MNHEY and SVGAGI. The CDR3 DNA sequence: TGTGCCAGCAGTTACAGGGCGGGAAGCACAGATACGCAGTATTTT. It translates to CASSYRAGSTDTQYF.

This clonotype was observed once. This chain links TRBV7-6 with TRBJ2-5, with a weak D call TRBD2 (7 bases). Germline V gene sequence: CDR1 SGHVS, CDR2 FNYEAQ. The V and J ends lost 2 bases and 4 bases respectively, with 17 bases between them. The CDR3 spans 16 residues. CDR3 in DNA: TGTGCCAGCAGCTTATTGGTCGGGGGGCTGGGAGAGACCCAGTACTTC. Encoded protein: CASSLLVGGLGETQYF.

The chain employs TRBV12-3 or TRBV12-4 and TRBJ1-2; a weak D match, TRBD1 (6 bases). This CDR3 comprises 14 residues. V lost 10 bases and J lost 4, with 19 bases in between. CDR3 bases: TGTGCCACTCGAGGGGGACAAGATGCCTATGGCTACACCTTC. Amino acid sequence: CATRGGQDAYGYTF.

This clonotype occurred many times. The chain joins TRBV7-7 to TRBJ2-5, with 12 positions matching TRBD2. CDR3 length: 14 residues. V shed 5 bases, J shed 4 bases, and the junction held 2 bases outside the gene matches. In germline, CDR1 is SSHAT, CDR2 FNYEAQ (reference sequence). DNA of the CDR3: TGTGCCAGCAGCCCGGGACTAGCGGGAGAGACCCAGTACTTC. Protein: CASSPGLAGETQYF. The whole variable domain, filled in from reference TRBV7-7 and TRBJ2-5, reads GAGVSQSPRYKVTKRGQDVTLRCDPISSHATLYWYQQALGQGPEFLTYFNYEAQPDKSGLPSDRFSAERPEGSISTLTIQRTEQRDSAMYRCASSPGLAGETQYFGPGTRLLVL.